The clone carrying this T cell receptor beta chain was seen a few times. Each CDR3 protein is one row after TCRdb ran MiXCR on the RT-PCR reads. The sample comprises more than 550,000 distinct CDR3 sequences, approximately 14% of which are singletons, and roughly 3.9% rests with the top ten. The ends lost 8 bases at V and 0 bases at J; junction bases unmatched: 2. The germline V gene has CDR1 ENHRY and CDR2 SYGVKD. CDR3 size: 14 residues. The sequencing sample was made of memory CD4+ T cells from blood. This TCR came from a female donor in good health, serving as a healthy control. The gene calls are TRBV10-3 and TRBJ2-3; 10 bases map to TRBD1. The CDR3 spells CAIRDRGSTDTQYF. CDR3 coding DNA: TGTGCCATCCGGGACAGGGGAAGCACAGATACGCAGTATTTT.